The rows below give T cell receptor beta chains drawn from one sample of a study of blood T cells in healthy people across ages. Each CDR3 protein is one row after TCRdb ran MiXCR on the 5' RACE reads. The repertoire has about 1.1 million distinct CDR3 sequences, around two fifths of them found once; the top ten carry about 12%. The sample consisted of blood. The source of these receptors is a man aged 18 to 30 in good health. Both conserved end residues are part of each CDR3.

CDR3 length: 15; J gene: TRBJ1-5; V gene: TRBV20-1; CDR3 protein: CSAIPTGQSNQPQHF
CDR3 length: 14; J gene: TRBJ1-2; V gene: TRBV12-3/TRBV12-4; CDR3 protein: CASSPIGGYYGYTF
CDR3 length: 15; J gene: TRBJ1-6; V gene: TRBV6-1; CDR3 protein: CASSEGQDYNSPLHF
CDR3 length: 14; J gene: TRBJ2-1; V gene: TRBV27; CDR3 protein: CPTQFRGYLNEQFF
CDR3 length: 14; J gene: TRBJ1-5; V gene: TRBV7-2; CDR3 protein: CASSDPTGNQPQHF
CDR3 length: 17; J gene: TRBJ2-1; V gene: TRBV7-2; CDR3 protein: CASSLGRTPLSSNEQFF
CDR3 length: 15; J gene: TRBJ2-3; V gene: TRBV12-3/TRBV12-4; CDR3 protein: CASSLGLAPGDTQYF
CDR3 length: 13; J gene: TRBJ1-1; V gene: TRBV5-1; CDR3 protein: CTSSSQGDTEAFF
CDR3 length: 17; J gene: TRBJ1-2; V gene: TRBV10-3; CDR3 protein: CAISELGGADVGYGYTF
CDR3 length: 15; J gene: TRBJ1-2; V gene: TRBV27; CDR3 protein: CASSLYGGEAYGYTF
CDR3 length: 13; J gene: TRBJ1-2; V gene: TRBV20-1; CDR3 protein: CSARDTGDYGYTF
CDR3 length: 14; J gene: TRBJ2-2; V gene: TRBV14; CDR3 protein: CASSRDWNTGELFF
CDR3 length: 15; J gene: TRBJ2-1; V gene: TRBV27; CDR3 protein: CASTTGQASLYEQFF
CDR3 length: 13; J gene: TRBJ2-3; V gene: TRBV10-3; CDR3 protein: CAISQGSPDTQYF
CDR3 length: 14; J gene: TRBJ2-4; V gene: TRBV5-1; CDR3 protein: CASSLDRENTKQYF
CDR3 length: 12; J gene: TRBJ1-6; V gene: TRBV10-3; CDR3 protein: CAIRSYNSPLHF
CDR3 length: 12; J gene: TRBJ2-7; V gene: TRBV29-1; CDR3 protein: CSVGEARYEQYF
CDR3 length: 19; J gene: TRBJ1-1; V gene: TRBV6-2/TRBV6-3; CDR3 protein: CASSYRPDRGFILNTEAFF
CDR3 length: 13; J gene: TRBJ1-1; V gene: TRBV10-3; CDR3 protein: CAISESMGRLAFF
CDR3 length: 16; J gene: TRBJ1-6; V gene: TRBV6-2/TRBV6-3; CDR3 protein: CASSYSRTAASRTLHF
CDR3 length: 14; J gene: TRBJ2-2; V gene: TRBV7-8; CDR3 protein: CASSFLGGTGELFF
CDR3 length: 16; J gene: TRBJ1-4; V gene: TRBV20-1; CDR3 protein: CSARAGRGRRGEKLFF
CDR3 length: 16; J gene: TRBJ2-3; V gene: TRBV29-1; CDR3 protein: CSVLPRGGGQADTQYF
CDR3 length: 13; J gene: TRBJ2-7; V gene: TRBV14; CDR3 protein: CASSQDMVAEQYF
CDR3 length: 13; J gene: TRBJ1-2; V gene: TRBV3-1; CDR3 protein: CASSPEGYYGYTF
CDR3 length: 13; J gene: TRBJ1-2; V gene: TRBV5-6; CDR3 protein: CASSRDNRDGYTF
CDR3 length: 14; J gene: TRBJ2-1; V gene: TRBV29-1; CDR3 protein: CSVMTGDTYNEQFF
CDR3 length: 12; J gene: TRBJ2-1; V gene: TRBV7-2; CDR3 protein: CASSLALGPRFF
CDR3 length: 13; J gene: TRBJ2-3; V gene: TRBV28; CDR3 protein: CASSRNFADTQYF
CDR3 length: 14; J gene: TRBJ2-3; V gene: TRBV20-1; CDR3 protein: CSPYSGGSTDTQYF
CDR3 length: 15; J gene: TRBJ2-5; V gene: TRBV12-3/TRBV12-4; CDR3 protein: CASSFRPGTYNEQYF
CDR3 length: 16; J gene: TRBJ1-5; V gene: TRBV4-3; CDR3 protein: CASSPESGNSNQPQHF
CDR3 length: 15; J gene: TRBJ1-5; V gene: TRBV27; CDR3 protein: CASSLFGGSNQPQHF
CDR3 length: 16; J gene: TRBJ1-2; V gene: TRBV4-1; CDR3 protein: CASARGALILRGGYTF
CDR3 length: 14; J gene: TRBJ1-1; V gene: TRBV4-2; CDR3 protein: CASSQDQRNTEAFF
CDR3 length: 15; J gene: TRBJ1-1; V gene: TRBV4-2; CDR3 protein: CASSLGTGIHTEAFF